What follows are 26 T cell receptor beta chains derived from one specimen sequenced in a study of blood T cell repertoires in COVID-19 (dated by TCRdb to the early 2020s). Libraries were built with the immunoSEQ multiplex PCR assay. TCRdb took over this immuneACCESS table, retaining in-frame rearrangements with V and J assigned. Such tables are incomplete; in checked studies, under half of the missing clones stem from an unresolved V gene, and the remainder is unexplained. The sample table holds a few hundred thousand clones, of which around 89% were seen once. The ten largest clones capture over 4% of the sample. Sample: peripheral blood. The receptors stem from a man aged 60 to 75 who had recovered from COVID-19.

This rearrangement joins TRBV3-1 (or the pseudogene TRBV3-2) to TRBJ2-3; perhaps TRBD1 as D (6 bases). Germline V gene data show CDR1 as LGHDT and CDR2 as YNNKEL (reference sequence). This CDR3 is built from 16 residues. V lost 4 bases to trimming and J lost 2 bases, with 16 bases between them. The CDR3 region has the DNA TGTGCCAGCAGCCCCCCAAGCACAGGGACCACAGATACGCAGTATTTT. Translation: CASSPPSTGTTDTQYF.

The V gene is TRBV5-6, the J gene TRBJ2-5, with 10 bases fitting TRBD1. V trimming: 0 bases; J trimming: 6 bases; junction bases outside the gene matches: 2. CDR1 is SGHDT, CDR2 YYEEEE, per germline. This CDR3 contains 14 residues. In nucleotides, the CDR3 is TGTGCCAGCAGCTTGGGGACAGGGGGAAAGACCCAGTACTTC. It is translated as CASSLGTGGKTQYF.

This clone was found once. The rearrangement joins TRBV5-1 to TRBJ2-7; 9 bases align to TRBD1. In germline, CDR1 is SGHRS, CDR2 YFSETQ. This CDR3 is built from 15 residues. J lost 2 bases, V lost 3 bases, and 6 bases had no gene match. The CDR3 region is CASSSRGTGTYEQYF. The CDR3 DNA reads as TGCGCCAGCAGCTCGAGGGGGACAGGGACCTACGAGCAGTACTTC.

The genes are TRBV14 and TRBJ2-7; perhaps TRBD1 as D (6 bases). CDR3 length: 15 amino acids. V dropped 1 base and J dropped 0 bases, with 10 bases sitting between them. Germline assignment: CDR1 SGHDN and CDR2 FVKESK. DNA for the CDR3: TGTGCCAGCAGCCAAGGACAGGTCGTCTCCTACGAGCAGTACTTC. This encodes CASSQGQVVSYEQYF.

The V call is TRBV18, the J call TRBJ1-1; 8 nucleotides agree with TRBD1. The CDR3 runs 18 residues. The germline V gene encodes CDR1 KGHSH and CDR2 LQKENI. V shed 1 base and J 4 bases; nucleotides not matched to a gene: 14. The CDR3 nucleotides read TGTGCCAGCTCACCACTCCCAGGACAGGGAGGAATCGGCACTGAAGCTTTCTTT. Translated, it gives CASSPLPGQGGIGTEAFF.

This chain joins TRBV4-2 and TRBJ2-2; 7 bases agree with TRBD2. The length of the CDR3 is 15 residues. Germline-derived CDR1 and CDR2 are LGHNA and YNFKEQ. J was trimmed by 3 bases and V by 5 bases; bases with no gene match: 6. The CDR3 here is CASSGRDYDTGELFF. CDR3 DNA: TGTGCCAGCAGCGGCCGGGACTACGACACCGGGGAGCTGTTTTTT.

The chain links TRBV7-2 to TRBJ2-2; 8 nucleotides match TRBD2. From germline, CDR1 is SGHTA and CDR2 FQGNSA. The length of the CDR3 is 16 residues. Trimming removed 1 base from V and 4 bases from J; junction bases left unmatched: 5. The CDR3 DNA is TGTGCCAGCAGCTTAGTACCCCGGGGGGGCACCGGGGAGCTGTTTTTT. This translates into CASSLVPRGGTGELFF.

The CDR3: CATSEPGDTQYF. CDR3 in DNA: TGTGCCACCAGTGAGCCAGGAGATACGCAGTATTTT. The chain joins TRBV24-1 to TRBJ2-3; D is uncertain. Germline V gives CDR1 KGHDR, CDR2 SFDVKD. CDR3 length: 12 residues. Trimming took off 4 bases at V and 5 bases at J, with 6 bases between the two ends.

This clone was seen a handful of times. V and J are TRBV3-1 (or the pseudogene TRBV3-2) and TRBJ2-3, with D possibly matching TRBD1 (6 bases). From germline, CDR1 is LGHDT and CDR2 YNNKEL (reference sequence). This CDR3 spans 15 amino acids. V lost 2 bases, J lost 1 base, and 10 bases lay in between. The CDR3 DNA reads as TGTGCCAGCAGCCAATTGGGGGCCGGCACAGATACGCAGTATTTT. This sequence encodes CASSQLGAGTDTQYF.

The gene calls are TRBV14 and TRBJ1-1; perhaps TRBD1 as D (6 bases). The germline gives CDR1 SGHDN, CDR2 FVKESK. The CDR3 consists of 18 residues. Trimming removed 2 bases at V and 0 bases at J, with 19 bases between. CDR3: CASSQSQGKRKMNTEAFF. In nucleotides, the CDR3 is TGTGCCAGCAGCCAATCACAGGGAAAAAGGAAAATGAACACTGAAGCTTTCTTT.

The chain joins TRBV13 to TRBJ2-1; 7 bases match TRBD1. Trimming took 3 bases from V and 9 from J; bases not matched to a gene: 5. Per germline, CDR1 PRHDT and CDR2 FYEKMQ (reference sequence). This CDR3 has 13 residues. The CDR3: CASSFISGGEQFF. The CDR3 DNA is TGTGCCAGCAGCTTTATATCAGGGGGTGAGCAGTTCTTC.

The chain is built from TRBV6-5 and TRBJ2-7; no clear D gene. Germline values: CDR1 MNHEY, CDR2 SVGAGI. The CDR3 contains 14 residues. V shed 8 bases and J shed 4 bases, with 18 bases lying between them. The CDR3 DNA is TGTGCCAGCTCTTCGAGCGCTAAACTTTACGAGCAGTACTTC. Amino acids: CASSSSAKLYEQYF.

This clone was seen a single time. CDR3 DNA sequence: TGTGCCAGCAGTGGCCCGAGGACAGGGGAAGGCTATAGCAATCAGCCCCAGCATTTT. This encodes CASSGPRTGEGYSNQPQHF. The chain links TRBV6-1 to TRBJ1-5; 9 bases map to TRBD1. The CDR3 is 19 amino acids. V dropped 4 bases and J dropped 0; count of bases not matched to a gene: 13. Germline V gene lookup returns CDR1 MNHNS and CDR2 SASEGT.

This clone was observed a few times. The chain carries TRBV7-9 and TRBJ1-4; D ambiguous. Trimming shortened V by 5 bases and J by 4 bases, and 11 bases separated the two germline ends. Germline values: CDR1 SEHNR, CDR2 FQNEAQ (reference sequence). The CDR3 spans 14 residues. The CDR3 nucleotides are TGTGCCAGCAGCCGGCGGGAGGTTAATGAAAAACTGTTTTTT. Translation: CASSRREVNEKLFF.

J is TRBJ1-4 and V is TRBV11-3, with TRBD1 identical over 7 bases. CDR1 is SGHNT and CDR2 is YENEEA in the germline V gene. V lost 0 bases, J lost 3 bases, and 13 bases stayed unmatched. There are 19 residues in the CDR3. The CDR3 nucleotides read TGTGCCAGCAGCTTAGATCCAACAGGGGTTCAACGCGCTAATGAAAAACTGTTTTTT. Translation gives CASSLDPTGVQRANEKLFF.

The chain is built from TRBV3-1 (or the pseudogene TRBV3-2) and TRBJ2-2, with D perhaps TRBD1 (6 bases). This CDR3 has 17 residues. Trimming took 4 bases from V and 0 from J, leaving 15 bases between them. CDR1 and CDR2 (germline): LGHDT, YNNKEL (reference sequence). CDR3 coding DNA: TGTGCCAGCAGCCCTCTCTCGGGGACACCGAACACCGGGGAGCTGTTTTTT. Residues: CASSPLSGTPNTGELFF.

The table lists this clone with a count of one. The rearrangement links TRBV11-2 to TRBJ2-3, with 12 bases that match TRBD2. V lost 5 bases, J lost 3 bases, and 6 bases stayed unmatched. The CDR3 runs to 16 residues. Germline V gene lookup returns CDR1 SGHAT and CDR2 FQNNGV. The CDR3 nucleotides read TGTGCCAGCAGCATCCGGACTAGCGGGGTGACAGATACGCAGTATTTT. Encoded protein: CASSIRTSGVTDTQYF.

About this clone itself: Germline is not matched at one junction end, which may reflect a read error. V is TRBV6-6 and J is TRBJ2-7, with 9 bases that match TRBD1. The CDR3 runs 14 residues. CDR1 is MNHNY, CDR2 SVGAGI, per germline (reference sequence). CDR3 sequence (DNA): TGTGCCAGCAGTCTGCGGGACAGGGATACTCCCCATCGATTC. As protein: CASSLRDRDTPHRF.

This chain links TRBV4-2 with TRBJ1-1, with D possibly TRBD1 on 6 matching bases. V was cut by 2 bases and J by 6 bases, with 16 bases left in between. Germline CDR1 is LGHNA and CDR2 is YNFKEQ. The CDR3 consists of 15 residues. Here the CDR3 reads CASSQLGQSGAEAFF. As DNA, the CDR3 is TGTGCCAGCAGCCAACTCGGGCAGTCAGGGGCTGAAGCTTTCTTT.

This clone turned up a few times. This chain uses TRBV19 with TRBJ1-6; no clear D. Germline lookup yields CDR1 LNHDA and CDR2 SQIVND (reference sequence). Deletions cut 8 bases from V and 0 bases from J, with 8 bases between. The CDR3 consists of 14 residues. The chain's CDR3 is CASGHSSYNSPLHF. The CDR3 DNA sequence: TGTGCCAGTGGTCATAGCTCCTATAATTCACCCCTCCACTTT.

V gene TRBV5-6 combines with J gene TRBJ2-7, with 11 bases aligning to TRBD2. With V trimmed by 0 bases and J by 2 bases, 1 base remained unmatched. The CDR3 has 15 amino acids. The germline gives CDR1 SGHDT, CDR2 YYEEEE. The CDR3 coding sequence is TGTGCCAGCAGCTTGGAGACTAGCGGGGCCTACGAGCAGTACTTC. Translation gives CASSLETSGAYEQYF.

V is TRBV11-3 and J is TRBJ2-1, with 7 bases identical to TRBD2. The CDR3 runs to 17 residues. Germline CDR1 SGHNT, CDR2 YENEEA. V shed 1 base, J shed 6 bases, and the junction held 12 bases outside the gene matches. The CDR3 bases are TGTGCCAGCAGCTTAGGTCACGGACTAGTCTATCGCAATGAGCAGTTCTTC. It translates to CASSLGHGLVYRNEQFF. Full variable domain (rest looked up from reference TRBV11-3 and TRBJ2-1): EAGVVQSPRYKIIEKKQPVAFWCNPISGHNTLYWYLQNLGQGPELLIRYENEEAVDDSQLPKDRFSAERLKGVDSTLKIQPAELGDSAVYLCASSLGHGLVYRNEQFFGPGTRLTVL.

The J gene is TRBJ1-1, the V gene TRBV6-5; D unresolved. The CDR3 spans 13 residues. Germline assignment: CDR1 MNHEY and CDR2 SVGAGI. The V end was cut by 5 bases, the J end by 1 base, with 8 bases between. The CDR3 bases are TGTGCCAGCAGTACCCCAGGGAACACTGAAGCTTTCTTT. Translation: CASSTPGNTEAFF.

This clone has more than one count but fewer than ten. This chain uses TRBV2 with TRBJ1-3; 7 bases map to TRBD1. Trimming removed 6 bases from V and 1 base from J; junction bases left unmatched: 6. The V gene's germline CDR1 is SNHLY and CDR2 FYNNEI. This CDR3 is 15 amino acids long. The CDR3 DNA is TGTGCCAGCAGGAAGGACAGGACTTCTGGAAACACCATATATTTT. It specifies CASRKDRTSGNTIYF.

The genes are TRBV7-6 and TRBJ1-1; 7 bases agree with TRBD1. J lost 2 bases, V lost 1 base, and 7 bases had no gene match. This CDR3 comprises 16 residues. Looked up from germline, CDR1 is SGHVS and CDR2 is FNYEAQ. The CDR3 nucleotides are TGTGCCAGCAGCTTAGGAAACAGGGGAGCTAACACTGAAGCTTTCTTT. Amino acid sequence: CASSLGNRGANTEAFF.

The sample holds one count of this clone. The chain recombines TRBV14 with TRBJ2-7; D not resolved. V lost 3 bases to trimming and J lost 5 bases, with 20 bases between them. Germline loops: CDR1 SGHDN, CDR2 FVKESK. The CDR3 runs to 16 residues. CDR3 bases: TGTGCCAGCAGCCATAAACGGGTAGTCCCCCGCAACGAGCAGTACTTC. Translating gives CASSHKRVVPRNEQYF.